This TCR beta chain was documented in a study of OX40 agonist ivuxolimab in advanced cancers. Across the whole study: Ivuxolimab, an agonistic anti-OX40 (CD134) antibody, was given to patients. General study findings and limits: Researchers report that CD8+ T cells had, on average, more expanded clones than CD4+.

CDR3 size: 13 residues. V was shortened by 5 bases and J by 4 bases, with 11 bases between the two germline ends. Germline V CDR1 and CDR2: LNHDA, SQIVND (reference sequence). The assay was immunoSEQ multiplex PCR, and TCRdb's table has in-frame clones only and misses some. The sample records more than 30,000 clones, 79% being singletons. Regarding this clone: What it binds is unknown.

Sample: CD4+ or CD8+ T cells sorted from blood, taken in a trial of the OX40 agonist ivuxolimab. This TCR was recovered from an adult with an advanced solid tumor such as melanoma, head and neck, liver or kidney cancer. This chain links TRBV19 with TRBJ1-1; D remains unclear. The CDR3 bases are TGTGCCAGTAGTTGGTCCCCGGGCACTGAAGCTTTCTTT. It codes for CASSWSPGTEAFF. Full variable domain (rest looked up from reference TRBV19 and TRBJ1-1): DGGITQSPKYLFRKEGQNVTLSCEQNLNHDAMYWYRQDPGQGLRLIYYSQIVNDFQKGDIAEGYSVSREKKESFPLTVTSAQKNPTAFYLCASSWSPGTEAFFGQGTRLTVV.